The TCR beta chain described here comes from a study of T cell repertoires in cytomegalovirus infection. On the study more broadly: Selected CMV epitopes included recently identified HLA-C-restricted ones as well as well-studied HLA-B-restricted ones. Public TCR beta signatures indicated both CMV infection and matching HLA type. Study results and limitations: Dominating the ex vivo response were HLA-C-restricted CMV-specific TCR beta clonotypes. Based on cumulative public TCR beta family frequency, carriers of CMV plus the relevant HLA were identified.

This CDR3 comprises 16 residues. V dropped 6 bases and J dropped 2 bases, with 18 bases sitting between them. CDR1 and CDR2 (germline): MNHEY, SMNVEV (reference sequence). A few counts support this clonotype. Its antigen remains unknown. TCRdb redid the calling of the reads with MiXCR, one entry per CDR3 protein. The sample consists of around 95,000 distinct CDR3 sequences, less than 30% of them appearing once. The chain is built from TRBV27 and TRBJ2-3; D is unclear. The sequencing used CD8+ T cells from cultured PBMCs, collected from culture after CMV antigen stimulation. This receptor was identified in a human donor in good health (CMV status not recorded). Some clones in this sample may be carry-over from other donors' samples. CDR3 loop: CASRNRVNLLTDTQYF. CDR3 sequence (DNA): TGTGCCAGCAGAAACCGAGTTAACCTACTCACAGATACGCAGTATTTT.